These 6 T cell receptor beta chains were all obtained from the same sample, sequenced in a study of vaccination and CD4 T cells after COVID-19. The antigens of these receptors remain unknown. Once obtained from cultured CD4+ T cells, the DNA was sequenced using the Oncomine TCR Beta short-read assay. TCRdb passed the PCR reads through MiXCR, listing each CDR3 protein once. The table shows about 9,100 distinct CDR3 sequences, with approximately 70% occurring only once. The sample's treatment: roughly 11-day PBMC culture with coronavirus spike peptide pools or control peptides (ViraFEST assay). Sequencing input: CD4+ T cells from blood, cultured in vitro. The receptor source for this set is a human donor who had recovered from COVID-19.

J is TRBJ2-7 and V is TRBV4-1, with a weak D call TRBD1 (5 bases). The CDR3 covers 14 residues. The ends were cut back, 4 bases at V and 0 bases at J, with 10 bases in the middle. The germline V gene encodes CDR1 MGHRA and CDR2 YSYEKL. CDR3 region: CASSPQDISYEQYF. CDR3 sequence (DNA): TGCGCCAGCAGCCCCCAGGACATCTCCTACGAGCAGTACTTC.

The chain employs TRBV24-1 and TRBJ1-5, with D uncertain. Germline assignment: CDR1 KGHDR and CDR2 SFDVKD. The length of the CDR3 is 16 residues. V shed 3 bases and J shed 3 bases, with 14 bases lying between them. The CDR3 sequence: CATSDALKGDNQPQHF. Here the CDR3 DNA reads TGTGCCACCAGTGATGCCCTGAAGGGTGACAATCAGCCCCAGCATTTT.

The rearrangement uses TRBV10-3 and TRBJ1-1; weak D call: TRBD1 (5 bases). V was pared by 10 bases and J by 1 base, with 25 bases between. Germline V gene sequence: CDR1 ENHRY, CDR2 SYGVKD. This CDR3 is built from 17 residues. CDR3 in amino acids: CANTPAPIGRENTEAFF. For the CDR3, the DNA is TGTGCCAACACCCCCGCCCCCATCGGCAGGGAGAACACTGAAGCTTTCTTT.

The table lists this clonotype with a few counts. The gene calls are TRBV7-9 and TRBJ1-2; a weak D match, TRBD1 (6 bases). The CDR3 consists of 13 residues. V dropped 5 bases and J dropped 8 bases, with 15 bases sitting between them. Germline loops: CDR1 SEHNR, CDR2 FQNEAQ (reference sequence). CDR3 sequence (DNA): TGTGCCAGCAGCCGCATAACGCAGGGGGGCTACACCTTC. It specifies CASSRITQGGYTF.

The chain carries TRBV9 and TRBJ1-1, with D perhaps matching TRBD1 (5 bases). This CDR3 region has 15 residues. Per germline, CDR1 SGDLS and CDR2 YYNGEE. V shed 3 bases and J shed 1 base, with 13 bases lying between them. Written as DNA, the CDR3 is TGTGCCAGCAGCGCGAGGGGTCTAGCGAACACTGAAGCTTTCTTT. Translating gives CASSARGLANTEAFF.

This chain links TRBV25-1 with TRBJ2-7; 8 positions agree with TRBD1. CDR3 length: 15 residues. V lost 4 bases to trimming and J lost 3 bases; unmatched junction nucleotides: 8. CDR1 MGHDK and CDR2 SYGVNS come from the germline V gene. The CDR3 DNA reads TGTGCCAGCAGTGGCCCGGAGACAGGGGTCTACGAGCAGTACTTC. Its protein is CASSGPETGVYEQYF.